This is a list of T cell receptor beta chains from one sample in a study of cytomegalovirus exposure and HLA in healthy donors. Using immunoSEQ multiplex PCR, the repertoire was profiled, and TCRdb retains in-frame clones only, with some absent. The sample lists some 97,000 clones; 75% were seen once. Sequences were obtained from PBMCs. The receptors stem from a male donor in good health and CMV-seropositive. CDR3s include the opening cysteine and the closing phenylalanine or tryptophan. The D gene is left open where the match is weak. Size tells how often a clone was seen (once, few, many) or the class of an expanded clone, and some rows leave it out.

v_gene	d_gene	abundance	j_gene	CDR3aa	CDR3nt
TRBV28	TRBD1	.	TRBJ1-2	CASSSGQGDYHYGYTF	TGTGCCAGCAGTTCGGGACAGGGCGATTACCACTATGGCTACACCTTC
TRBV30	TRBD1	.	TRBJ1-2	CASTGTGVGGGYGYTF	TGTGCCTCTACCGGGACAGGAGTAGGCGGGGGTTATGGCTACACCTTC
TRBV28	.	few	TRBJ1-1	CASSTIFGTIPEAFF	TGTGCCAGCAGTACCATTTTCGGGACAATCCCTGAAGCTTTCTTT
TRBV28	TRBD1	.	TRBJ1-4	CASSRQGINEKLFF	TGTGCCAGCAGCCGACAGGGGATAAATGAAAAACTGTTTTTT
TRBV27	.	few	TRBJ2-3	CAVGYLTDTQYF	TGTGCCGTCGGTTATTTAACAGATACGCAGTATTTT
TRBV10-3	.	.	TRBJ1-1	CAISKDRQAAPQAFF	TGTGCCATCAGTAAAGACAGACAGGCGGCCCCACAAGCTTTCTTT
TRBV5-6	TRBD2	.	TRBJ2-3	CASSPLGGGTDTQYF	TGTGCCAGCAGCCCACTCGGGGGGGGCACAGATACGCAGTATTTT
TRBV7-9	.	.	TRBJ2-1	CASSPVGVAANEQFF	TGTGCCAGCAGCCCCGTTGGGGTAGCGGCCAATGAGCAGTTCTTC
TRBV7-2	TRBD1	.	TRBJ1-2	CASSYNTDRTTRYGYTF	TGTGCCAGCAGCTACAATACGGACAGGACCACTCGGTATGGCTACACCTTC
TRBV4-1	TRBD2	.	TRBJ2-3	CATYPSLAVALPTDTQYF	TGCGCCACCTACCCCTCTCTAGCGGTGGCTCTGCCCACAGATACGCAGTATTTT
TRBV28	TRBD1	.	TRBJ2-7	CASKTPGQGSVYEQYF	TGTGCCAGCAAAACACCGGGACAGGGATCAGTCTACGAGCAGTACTTC
TRBV30	.	once	TRBJ2-1	CAWSVASATYNEQFF	TGTGCCTGGAGTGTAGCGTCCGCTACCTACAATGAGCAGTTCTTC
TRBV9	TRBD1	.	TRBJ1-1	CASSVGQGNTEAFF	TGTGCCAGCAGCGTAGGACAGGGGAACACTGAAGCTTTCTTT
TRBV13	.	.	TRBJ2-1	CASSSPGGGGADKSYNEQFF	TGTGCCAGCAGCTCCCCAGGGGGCGGGGGGGCTGATAAGTCCTACAATGAGCAGTTCTTC
TRBV5-4	.	.	TRBJ2-3	CASSLFSRRHTDTQYF	TGTGCCAGCAGCTTGTTCTCCCGGCGGCACACAGATACGCAGTATTTT
TRBV19	TRBD1	.	TRBJ1-3	CASSRDRVSGNTIYF	TGTGCCAGTAGTAGGGACAGGGTCTCTGGAAACACCATATATTTT
TRBV27	TRBD1	.	TRBJ2-7	CASSVTSGQGAYEQYF	TGTGCCAGCAGTGTAACCTCGGGACAGGGGGCCTACGAGCAGTACTTC
TRBV7-3	TRBD1	.	TRBJ1-1	CASSPNGQGLSTEAFF	TGTGCCAGCAGCCCAAACGGACAGGGTTTGAGCACTGAAGCTTTCTTT
TRBV28	.	.	TRBJ1-4	CASRTSWTVDEKLFF	TGTGCCAGCAGGACATCATGGACAGTGGATGAAAAACTGTTTTTT
TRBV10-3	TRBD2	.	TRBJ2-3	CAISGDYSTDTQYF	TGTGCCATCAGTGGGGACTATAGCACAGATACGCAGTATTTT
TRBV5-1	TRBD1	.	TRBJ2-7	CASSLRGTGSSYEQYF	TGCGCCAGCAGCTTGAGAGGGACAGGGAGCTCCTACGAGCAGTACTTC
TRBV4-2	.	.	TRBJ1-2	CASSLPTATNYGYTF	TGTGCCAGCAGCCTCCCGACAGCGACTAACTATGGCTACACCTTC
TRBV19	TRBD1	.	TRBJ1-5	CAINNPGQLYSNQPQHF	TGTGCCATCAATAATCCGGGACAGCTATATAGCAATCAGCCCCAGCATTTT
TRBV15	.	.	TRBJ2-7	CATSRDDTPRGTYEQYF	TGTGCCACCAGCAGAGATGATACACCGCGAGGCACCTACGAGCAGTACTTC
TRBV13	.	.	TRBJ2-5	CASSLVPGLGETQYF	TGTGCCAGCAGCTTAGTCCCAGGGCTCGGGGAGACCCAGTACTTC
TRBV10-3	TRBD1	.	TRBJ1-5	CAISDGQGGFGGNQPQHF	TGTGCCATCAGTGATGGGCAGGGGGGTTTTGGGGGCAATCAGCCCCAGCATTTT
TRBV13	TRBD1	.	TRBJ1-4	CASSLGGGEEKLFF	TGTGCCAGCAGCTTAGGAGGGGGCGAGGAAAAACTGTTTTTT
TRBV5-6	TRBD2	.	TRBJ2-5	CASSLVASGGSQETQYF	TGTGCCAGCAGCTTGGTTGCTAGCGGGGGGTCGCAAGAGACCCAGTACTTC
TRBV18	TRBD1	.	TRBJ2-6	CASSPRQGMGSGANVLTF	TGTGCCAGCTCACCCCGACAGGGAATGGGCTCTGGGGCCAACGTCCTGACTTTC
TRBV5-6	TRBD2	.	TRBJ2-1	CASSLEGRGSNEQFF	TGTGCCAGCAGCTTGGAGGGGAGGGGTAGCAATGAGCAGTTCTTC
TRBV6-5	.	.	TRBJ1-3	CASSYRGPGSGNTIYF	TGTGCCAGCAGTTATCGGGGTCCCGGCTCTGGAAACACCATATATTTT
TRBV30	.	.	TRBJ1-5	CAWSLRGGLKHF	TGTGCCTGGAGTCTTCGGGGTGGACTCAAGCATTTT
TRBV19	TRBD1	.	TRBJ1-3	CASSAPTGVISGNTIYF	TGTGCCAGTAGTGCCCCGACAGGGGTAATCTCGGGAAACACCATATATTTT
TRBV19	.	.	TRBJ1-5	CASSHQGYNQPQHF	TGTGCCAGTAGTCACCAGGGTTACAATCAGCCCCAGCATTTT
TRBV19	.	.	TRBJ2-7	CASSIGPPGTYEQYF	TGTGCCAGTAGTATCGGGCCTCCGGGAACTTACGAGCAGTACTTC
TRBV4-1	TRBD1	few	TRBJ2-1	CASSQALGQHTYNEQFF	TGCGCCAGCAGCCAAGCCCTGGGACAGCACACATACAATGAGCAGTTCTTC
TRBV7-2	TRBD2	.	TRBJ2-5	CASSLGWTSETQYF	TGTGCCAGCAGCTTAGGCTGGACTAGTGAGACCCAGTACTTC
TRBV28	.	.	TRBJ1-2	CASSFRTSDYGYTF	TGTGCCAGCAGTTTCCGGACAAGCGACTATGGCTACACCTTC
TRBV29-1	TRBD1	.	TRBJ1-1	CSVPRGDTEAFF	TGCAGCGTGCCCAGGGGGGACACTGAAGCTTTCTTT
TRBV9	TRBD2	few	TRBJ2-7	CASSLSSGGANEQYF	TGTGCCAGCAGCCTCAGTAGCGGGGGGGCCAACGAGCAGTACTTC